The following is a T cell receptor (beta chain) sequence with its context. Its antigen is not yet known. Nothing much larger sits one base from this clone, and base qualities are not available. V is cut back by 5 bases and J by 3 bases, with 8 bases in the junction unmatched. Based on the germline V gene, the CDR1 and CDR2 sequences are SGHTA and FQGTGA. The CDR3 spans 17 residues, from the cysteine through the phenylalanine. Only the CDR3 region is kept as DNA, spanning 51 bases read in frame from base 1. Ficoll-Paque density gradient centrifugation was the method used to isolate PBMCs. Instrument on record: Illumina NovaSeq 6000. cDNA libraries for TCRalpha and TCRbeta were prepared by 5'RACE using constant-segment primers, with sample barcodes and unique molecular identifiers added. Trizol reagent was used to extract RNA from every sample. Libraries were amplified in two PCR steps, with a second sample barcode and Illumina TruSeq adapters added in the second step. Libraries were sequenced on an Illumina NovaSeq with 2 x 150 bp paired-end reads. The study's own analysis went as follows. Reads were demultiplexed and collapsed into UMI-guided consensus sequences with migec v1.2.7. Using mixcr v2.1.11, the UMI consensuses were aligned to TRA and TRB V and J templates and assembled into clonotypes. A clonotype was counted as expanded or contracted only if both edgeR and NoisET called the change significant, with noise models trained on biological replicates. For edgeR calls, the cutoffs were a false discovery rate-adjusted p below 0.01 and a log2 fold-change threshold of 1. As an exploratory analysis of dynamics, max-normalized trajectories of the 1000 most abundant clonotypes were examined by PCA with hierarchical clustering. The CD4 or CD8 phenotype of responding clones was assigned using the separately sequenced CD4+ and CD8+ repertoires. TCRdb applied fastp at Q25 and MiXCR to the public reads, then kept only in-frame beta chains. Every CDR3 protein is listed once, alongside the most common genes and DNA of its rows. Clone size and V and J calls follow TCRdb, not the original study. The sample table shows roughly 620,000 distinct CDR3 sequences, and roughly 17% are seen once. The ten largest make up about 11% of the sample.

This sample was taken from a study of T-cell memory formation after mild COVID-19 (dated by TCRdb to 2020 to 2023). Turning to the overall study: TCR sequence clusters from the two donors were found to be largely donor specific. T-cell clones expanding and contracting after mild COVID-19 in a couple of donors were tracked by longitudinal TCRalpha and TCRbeta repertoire sequencing. Two young, previously healthy adult volunteers, one female and one male, were included in the cohort. Paper-wide results and their limitations: Contracting CD4+ clones were found mainly in CM and EM memory subsets, while CD8+ clones were enriched in EMRA. Only a couple of mild cases were covered in the study, and larger cohorts including severe cases with pre-infection samples were considered necessary. The detection of some responding clones in pre-infection memory suggests that pre-existing cross-reactive memory T cells joined the SARS-CoV-2 response. Clones that contracted from day 15 to 85 showed balanced CD4/CD8 phenotypes, whereas a second wave of clones that expanded from day 15 to 37 leaned towards CD4+. The second-wave clones that peaked on day 37 were not confirmed to be SARS-CoV-2 specific.

The sequenced sample consisted of PBMCs or a T cell subset sorted from them (not recorded which). The sequence came from an adult woman who had mild COVID-19 (a few samples of this study predate the infection). The sample titles of this study are shuffled in the database, so cell type and time point are left out; the donor was told from shared clones. The rearrangement combines TRBV7-3 with TRBJ2-3; 13 of the junction bases match TRBD2. The CDR3 here reads CASSLGTSGVATDTQYF. The base sequence is TGTGCCAGCAGCCTCGGGACTAGCGGGGTAGCAACAGATACGCAGTATTTT.